One and the same sample provided the 10 T cell receptor beta chains below, sequenced in a study of T cells in Graves' hyperthyroidism and ophthalmopathy. TCR beta CDR3 region amplification was performed from RNA transcripts. The primer set for the first-round RT-PCR of the TCR CDR3 was HTBI. TCRdb reprocessed the multiplex PCR reads via MiXCR and lists one record per CDR3 protein. The sample contains about 690,000 distinct CDR3 sequences, 17% of which appear only once. Source material: blood. The receptors were sampled from a man aged 45-65 years with Graves' hyperthyroidism.

This clonotype occurred once. The rearrangement uses TRBV6-5 and TRBJ2-5; 8 bases fit TRBD1. CDR3 length: 15 residues. Germline CDR1 reads MNHEY; CDR2 reads SVGAGI. Losses at the gene ends were 2 bases for V and 4 bases for J; bases not matched to a gene: 6. The CDR3 DNA reads TGTGCCAGCAGTTACGGGACAGGTGCCCGAGAGACCCAGTACTTC. As protein: CASSYGTGARETQYF.

The sample holds a few counts of this clonotype. The V call is TRBV28, the J call TRBJ2-5; TRBD2 matches 15 bases. From germline, CDR1 is MDHEN and CDR2 SYDVKM. Trimming removed 6 bases from V and 3 bases from J; junction bases left unmatched: 11. The CDR3 has 18 amino acids. The CDR3 bases are TGTGCCAGCAGCTCACCGGGACTAGCGGGAGGAATGAAAGAGACCCAGTACTTC. Translating gives CASSSPGLAGGMKETQYF.

At least ten counts were recorded for this clonotype. V and J are TRBV19 and TRBJ1-1; 7 bases fit TRBD1. V shed 3 bases and J 3 bases; nucleotides not matched to a gene: 7. Germline V gene data show CDR1 as LNHDA and CDR2 as SQIVND (reference sequence). This CDR3 comprises 15 residues. The CDR3 region is CASSIFAGGYTEAFF. CDR3 nucleotides: TGTGCCAGTAGTATTTTTGCAGGGGGATACACTGAAGCTTTCTTT.

This clonotype was detected ten times or more. The CDR3 sequence is CASRYPTGSGEQYF. The CDR3, as DNA: TGTGCCAGCAGGTACCCGACAGGGTCGGGAGAGCAGTACTTC. This rearrangement joins TRBV2 to TRBJ2-7; 7 bases line up with TRBD1. Germline V gene sequence: CDR1 SNHLY, CDR2 FYNNEI. The CDR3 spans 14 residues. The V and J ends lost 6 bases and 7 bases, in that order; junction bases with no gene match: 12. Together with reference TRBV2 and TRBJ2-7, the CDR3 gives the full variable domain: EPEVTQTPSHQVTQMGQEVILRCVPISNHLYFYWYRQILGQKVEFLVSFYNNEISEKSEIFDDQFSVERPDGSNFTLKIRSTKLEDSAMYFCASRYPTGSGEQYFGPGTRLTVT.

This clonotype has ten or more counts. The chain has TRBV11-2 and TRBJ1-2, with D uncertain. This CDR3 region has 14 residues. CDR1 and CDR2 (germline): SGHAT, FQNNGV. V was pared by 0 bases and J by 4 bases, with 9 bases between. The CDR3, as DNA: TGTGCCAGCAGCTTAGATTACGGAGCCTATGGCTACACCTTC. It codes for CASSLDYGAYGYTF.

This clonotype was seen at least ten times. The V and J genes are TRBV12-3 or TRBV12-4 and TRBJ1-4; no clear D. Trimming removed 5 bases from V and 3 bases from J, with 10 bases in between. The CDR3 totals 14 residues. This CDR3 is CASSPGRANEKLFF. CDR3 coding DNA: TGTGCCAGCAGTCCCGGTCGGGCTAATGAAAAACTGTTTTTT.

The chain joins TRBV20-1 to TRBJ2-7, with D uncertain. Trimming left V 3 bases short and J 2 bases short, with 11 bases between. The CDR3 has 13 residues. Germline V gene data show CDR1 as DFQATT and CDR2 as SNEGSKA (reference sequence). The CDR3 DNA reads TGCAGTGCTAGTATTCCCTCAACCTACGAGCAGTACTTC. This encodes CSASIPSTYEQYF.

This chain connects TRBV7-9 to TRBJ1-5; 7 nucleotides agree with TRBD1. The CDR3 spans 14 residues. CDR1 is SEHNR and CDR2 is FQNEAQ in the germline V gene (reference sequence). The V segment lost 1 base and the J segment 6 bases; nucleotides outside the gene matches: 3. The CDR3 here is CASSLETGPQPQHF. The DNA for the CDR3 is TGTGCCAGCAGCTTAGAGACAGGGCCTCAGCCCCAGCATTTT. Variable domain in full (rest from reference TRBV7-9 and TRBJ1-5): DTGVSQNPRHKITKRGQNVTFRCDPISEHNRLYWYRQTLGQGPEFLTYFQNEAQLEKSRLLSDRFSAERPKGSFSTLEIQRTEQGDSAMYLCASSLETGPQPQHFGDGTRLSIL.

This clonotype was detected a few times. The chain is built from TRBV9 and TRBJ1-1, with a possible D match to TRBD1 (5 bases). The CDR3 is 13 residues long. Trimming removed 1 base at V and 5 bases at J, with 9 bases between. From germline, CDR1 is SGDLS and CDR2 YYNGEE. The CDR3 region is CASSVSGGTEAFF. In nucleotides, the CDR3 is TGTGCCAGCAGCGTATCGGGGGGGACTGAAGCTTTCTTT.

This clonotype showed up many times. The CDR3 spells CSARGGRANTEAFF. CDR3 bases: TGCAGTGCTAGAGGAGGACGGGCTAACACTGAAGCTTTCTTT. The V and J genes are TRBV20-1 and TRBJ1-1; no definite D call. The germline gives CDR1 DFQATT, CDR2 SNEGSKA (reference sequence). V was shortened by 1 base and J by 2 bases, with 11 bases between the two germline ends. The length of the CDR3 is 14 residues.